This TCR beta chain was identified during a study of cytomegalovirus exposure and HLA in healthy donors. Turning to the study itself: Of over 350 genotyped donors, 81% grouped in the Caucasian-associated ancestry cluster.

CDR1 is SEHNR and CDR2 is FQNEAQ in the germline V gene (reference sequence). The CDR3 is 13 amino acids. Details on this clone: The junction departs from the called germline gene at one end, perhaps through a read error.

60 Vbeta and 13 Jbeta primers were used in PCR. TCRdb keeps only in-frame clones here, not all; method: immunoSEQ multiplex PCR. This table has about 150,000 clones, over 60% appearing once. The clonotype comes from a woman in her forties in good health and CMV-seronegative. The chain carries TRBV7-9 and TRBJ1-1, with 7 bases matching TRBD1. Sequences were obtained from PBMCs. CDR3 bases: TGTTCCAGCAGCCGTTCAGGGGGCACTGAAGCTTTCTTT. Amino acids: CSSSRSGGTEAFF.